The 10 T cell receptor beta chains below all came from one sample that was sequenced in a study of T cells in Graves' hyperthyroidism and ophthalmopathy. Using RNA transcripts as the source, TCR beta CDR3 regions were amplified. TCR CDR3 regions were first amplified by RT-PCR with HTBI primers. Each CDR3 protein is one row after TCRdb ran MiXCR on the multiplex PCR reads. The repertoire holds about 320,000 distinct CDR3 sequences, with about 15% as singletons. The sample was blood. The receptors originated from a man aged 25 to 40 with Graves' hyperthyroidism.

This clonotype has a count of ten or more. V gene TRBV5-8 combines with J gene TRBJ1-2; D is possibly TRBD1 (5 bases). The germline CDR1 and CDR2 sequences are SGHTS and YDEGEE. Trimming left V 8 bases short and J 8 bases short, with 13 bases between. The CDR3 runs to 11 residues. For the CDR3, the DNA is TGTGCCAGTACTGCTGGGGGAGGCTACACCTTC. Translating it yields CASTAGGGYTF.

This clonotype was observed a single time. The chain has TRBV12-5 and TRBJ2-1, with 7 bases that match TRBD1. The germline gives CDR1 LGHNT, CDR2 FRNRAP. The CDR3 loop spans 12 amino acids. V was clipped by 0 bases and J by 11 bases; unmatched bases: 1. This CDR3 reads CASGLVQGKQFF. The CDR3 bases are TGTGCTAGTGGTTTGGTACAGGGGAAGCAGTTCTTC.

The sample holds many counts of this clonotype. The chain combines TRBV6-1 with TRBJ2-3, with D possibly matching TRBD1 (5 bases). V was pared by 6 bases and J by 2 bases, with 15 bases between. Germline assignment: CDR1 MNHNS and CDR2 SASEGT. The CDR3 sequence is 15 residues long. The CDR3 loop is CASSSLGHDTDTQYF. CDR3 DNA sequence: TGTGCCAGCAGCTCCCTGGGGCACGACACAGATACGCAGTATTTT.

This clonotype was observed once. Here the CDR3 DNA reads TGCGCCAGCAGCTTCCCCCCAGATACGCAGTATTTT. Translation: CASSFPPDTQYF. The chain joins TRBV5-1 to TRBJ2-3; D gene unclear. The V gene lost 2 bases and the J gene lost 4 bases, with 5 bases spanning the gap. CDR3 length: 12 amino acids. In germline, CDR1 is SGHRS, CDR2 YFSETQ. Looking up the rest from reference TRBV5-1 and TRBJ2-3 gives the full variable domain: KAGVTQTPRYLIKTRGQQVTLSCSPISGHRSVSWYQQTPGQGLQFLFEYFSETQRNKGNFPGRFSGRQFSNSRSEMNVSTLELGDSALYLCASSFPPDTQYFGPGTRLTVL.

This chain connects TRBV12-3 or TRBV12-4 to TRBJ1-5, with D tentatively TRBD1 (6 bases). This CDR3 has 13 residues. With 8 bases removed from V and 7 bases from J, the gap between germline ends came to 15 bases. The CDR3 sequence is CASSITGFQPQHF. CDR3 sequence (DNA): TGTGCCAGCTCTATTACAGGGTTCCAGCCCCAGCATTTT.

This clonotype was observed at least ten times. The chain carries TRBV11-2 and TRBJ2-7, with TRBD2 identical over 9 bases. Trimming at V came to 5 bases and at J to 7 bases, leaving 15 bases not matched to a gene. CDR1 is SGHAT and CDR2 is FQNNGV in the germline V gene. The CDR3 is made up of 16 amino acids. The CDR3 region is CASSRRQLAGAWEQYF. The CDR3 DNA reads as TGTGCCAGCAGCCGAAGGCAGTTAGCGGGAGCGTGGGAGCAGTACTTC. Full variable domain (outside the CDR3, taken from reference TRBV11-2 and TRBJ2-7): EAGVAQSPRYKIIEKRQSVAFWCNPISGHATLYWYQQILGQGPKLLIQFQNNGVVDDSQLPKDRFSAERLKGVDSTLKIQPAKLEDSAVYLCASSRRQLAGAWEQYFGPGTRLTVT.

The V gene is TRBV24-1, the J gene TRBJ1-1, with TRBD1 identical over 9 bases. Germline V gene data show CDR1 as KGHDR and CDR2 as SFDVKD. The CDR3 covers 15 residues. V shed 5 bases and J 6 bases; nucleotides not matched to a gene: 9. As DNA, the CDR3 is TGTGCCACCAGTGCTGGGGACAGGGATAGCGCTGAAGCTTTCTTT. This sequence encodes CATSAGDRDSAEAFF.

The chain employs TRBV20-1 and TRBJ2-7; possible D gene TRBD1, 6 bases. In germline, CDR1 is DFQATT, CDR2 SNEGSKA (reference sequence). V lost 5 bases to trimming and J lost 3 bases, with 17 bases between them. This CDR3 has 14 residues. Here the CDR3 reads CSASYNTGIYEQYF. CDR3 bases: TGCAGTGCTTCTTATAATACAGGGATCTACGAGCAGTACTTC.

In its sample, this clonotype was seen many times. The chain couples TRBV7-3 to TRBJ1-1; the D gene is possibly TRBD1 (5 bases). V dropped 1 base and J dropped 2 bases, with 11 bases sitting between them. Germline V CDR1 and CDR2: SGHTA, FQGTGA. This CDR3 has 15 residues. This CDR3 is CASSLRGGANTEAFF. CDR3 DNA sequence: TGTGCCAGCAGCTTAAGGGGTGGGGCCAACACTGAAGCTTTCTTT.

This clonotype was counted many times. The chain recombines TRBV11-2 with TRBJ2-2; 7 nucleotides align to TRBD1. Germline CDR1 SGHAT, CDR2 FQNNGV. This CDR3 is built from 14 residues. V was clipped by 6 bases and J by 3 bases; unmatched bases: 4. CDR3: CASSFTGDTGELFF. In DNA form, the CDR3 reads TGTGCCAGCAGTTTTACAGGGGACACCGGGGAGCTGTTTTTT. Complete variable domain (other parts from reference TRBV11-2 and TRBJ2-2): EAGVAQSPRYKIIEKRQSVAFWCNPISGHATLYWYQQILGQGPKLLIQFQNNGVVDDSQLPKDRFSAERLKGVDSTLKIQPAKLEDSAVYLCASSFTGDTGELFFGEGSRLTVL.